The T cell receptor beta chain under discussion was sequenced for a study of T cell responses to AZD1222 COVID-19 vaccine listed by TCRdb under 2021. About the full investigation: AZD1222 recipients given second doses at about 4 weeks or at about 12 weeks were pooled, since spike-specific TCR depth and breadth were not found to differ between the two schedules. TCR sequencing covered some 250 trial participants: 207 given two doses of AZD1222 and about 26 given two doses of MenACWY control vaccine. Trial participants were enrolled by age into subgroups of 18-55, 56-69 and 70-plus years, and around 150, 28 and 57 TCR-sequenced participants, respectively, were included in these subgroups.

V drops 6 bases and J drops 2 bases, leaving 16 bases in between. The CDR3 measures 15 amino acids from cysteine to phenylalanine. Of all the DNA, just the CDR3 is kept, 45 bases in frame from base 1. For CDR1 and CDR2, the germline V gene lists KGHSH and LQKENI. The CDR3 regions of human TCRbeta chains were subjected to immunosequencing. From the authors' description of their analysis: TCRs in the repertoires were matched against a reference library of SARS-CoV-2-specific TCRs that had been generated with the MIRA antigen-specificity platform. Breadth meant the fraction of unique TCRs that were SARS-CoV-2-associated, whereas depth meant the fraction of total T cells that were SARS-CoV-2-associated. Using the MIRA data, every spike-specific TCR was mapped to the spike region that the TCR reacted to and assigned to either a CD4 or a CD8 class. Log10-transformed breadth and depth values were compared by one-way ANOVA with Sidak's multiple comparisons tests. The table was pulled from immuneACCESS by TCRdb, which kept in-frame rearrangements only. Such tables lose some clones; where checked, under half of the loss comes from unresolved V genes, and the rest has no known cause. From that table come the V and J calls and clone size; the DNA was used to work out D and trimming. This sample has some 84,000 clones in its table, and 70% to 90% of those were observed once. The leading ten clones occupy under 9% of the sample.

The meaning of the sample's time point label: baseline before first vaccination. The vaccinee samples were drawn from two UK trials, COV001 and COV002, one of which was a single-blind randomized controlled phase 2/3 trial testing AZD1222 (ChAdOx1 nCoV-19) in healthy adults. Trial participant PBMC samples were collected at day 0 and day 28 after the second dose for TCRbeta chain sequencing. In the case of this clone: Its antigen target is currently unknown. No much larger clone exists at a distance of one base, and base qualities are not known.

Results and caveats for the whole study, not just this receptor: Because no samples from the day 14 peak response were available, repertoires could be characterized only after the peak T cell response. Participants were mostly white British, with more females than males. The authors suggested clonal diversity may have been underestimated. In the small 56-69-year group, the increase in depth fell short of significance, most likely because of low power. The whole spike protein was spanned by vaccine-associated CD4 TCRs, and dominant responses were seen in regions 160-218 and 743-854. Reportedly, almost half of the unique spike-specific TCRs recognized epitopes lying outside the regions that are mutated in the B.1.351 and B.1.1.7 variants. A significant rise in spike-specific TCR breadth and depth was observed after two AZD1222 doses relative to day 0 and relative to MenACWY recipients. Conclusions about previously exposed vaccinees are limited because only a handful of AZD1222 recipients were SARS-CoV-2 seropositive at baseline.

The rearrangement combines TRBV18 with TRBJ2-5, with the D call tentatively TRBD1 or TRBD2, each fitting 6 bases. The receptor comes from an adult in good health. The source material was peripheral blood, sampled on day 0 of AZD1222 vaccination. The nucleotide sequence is TGTGCCAGCTCCGGGGGCGGCGTGGGGCAAGAGACCCAGTACTTC. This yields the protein CASSGGGVGQETQYF. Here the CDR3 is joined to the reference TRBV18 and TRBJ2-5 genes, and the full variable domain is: NAGVMQNPRHLVRRRGQEARLRCSPMKGHSHVYWYRQLPEEGLKFMVYLQKENIIDESGMPKERFSAEFPKEGPSILRIQQVVRGDSAAYFCASSGGGVGQETQYFGPGTRLLVL.